Below are 20 T cell receptor beta chains sequenced from a single sample in a study of Tregs in tolerant kidney transplant recipients. The method was immunoSEQ multiplex PCR; TCRdb's version includes in-frame clones alone and lacks a portion of them. The sample lists approximately 100,000 clones; 93% were seen once. The sample was CD4+ T cells from blood, taken before the transplant. The receptor source for this set is a human donor who received a combined kidney and bone marrow transplant.

This sequence joins TRBV6-5 and TRBJ2-7; possible D gene TRBD1, 6 bases. Per germline, CDR1 MNHEY and CDR2 SVGAGI. Trimming removed 5 bases from V and 7 bases from J, with 21 bases in between. The CDR3 is 15 residues long. CDR3 sequence (DNA): TGTGCCAGCAGTCAGAACAGGGCCCCGACGCTTGAGCAGTACTTC. Its translation: CASSQNRAPTLEQYF.

This clone has a single count. The chain couples TRBV7-2 to TRBJ2-1; 9 bases are a match to TRBD2. Germline V gene lookup returns CDR1 SGHTA and CDR2 FQGNSA. This CDR3 is built from 16 residues. With 1 base clipped from V and 4 bases from J, the junction kept 5 bases outside the gene matches. As DNA, the CDR3 is TGTGCCAGCAGCTTAGGCGGGAGGGCCCCATACAATGAGCAGTTCTTC. As protein: CASSLGGRAPYNEQFF.

V and J are TRBV19 and TRBJ2-3; 7 positions agree with TRBD1. The germline V gene has CDR1 LNHDA and CDR2 SQIVND (reference sequence). The trim removed 7 bases at V and 4 bases at J, leaving 8 bases unmatched. CDR3 length equals 14 residues. DNA of the CDR3: TGTGCCAGTACTCAAGGGACAGATTCAGATACGCAGTATTTT. Its protein product is CASTQGTDSDTQYF.

This sequence joins TRBV7-2 and TRBJ2-5, with 7 bases aligning to TRBD1. The last part of the DNA fits TRBJ2-7 better; the J call may be wrong. The germline V gene encodes CDR1 SGHTA and CDR2 FQGNSA. CDR3 length: 16 amino acids. CDR3 DNA sequence: TGTGCCAGCAGCTCATTCCGTATGGACAGGTCGTACGAGCAGTACTTC. Translation gives CASSSFRMDRSYEQYF.

The V and J genes are TRBV9 and TRBJ2-2, with a possible D match to TRBD2 (6 bases). CDR3 length: 17 residues. V lost 5 bases and J lost 0, with 17 bases in between. The germline gives CDR1 SGDLS, CDR2 YYNGEE. CDR3 in DNA: TGTGCCAGCAGTTTTCGGATTAGCGGCGCGAACACCGGGGAGCTGTTTTTT. It codes for CASSFRISGANTGELFF.

This chain links TRBV6-1 with TRBJ1-5; 8 nucleotides agree with TRBD1. The CDR3 spans 16 residues. Germline V gives CDR1 MNHNS, CDR2 SASEGT. J lost 9 bases, V lost 1 base, and 11 bases had no gene match. CDR3 sequence (DNA): TGTGCCAGCAGTGAAGTCCCAGGGGGCCTCGGGGGGCCCCAGCATTTT. Translation gives CASSEVPGGLGGPQHF.

In its sample, this clone was seen a few times. The chain is built from TRBV5-6 and TRBJ2-7; TRBD2 aligns across 8 bases. The CDR3 extends over 12 amino acids. The V gene's germline CDR1 is SGHDT and CDR2 YYEEEE. V trimming: 7 bases; J trimming: 2 bases; junction bases outside the gene matches: 2. The CDR3 region is CASRRGAYEQYF. As DNA, the CDR3 is TGTGCCAGCCGGCGGGGGGCCTACGAGCAGTACTTC.

The rearrangement uses TRBV13 and TRBJ2-7; TRBD1 agrees at 11 bases. The trim removed 5 bases at V and 3 bases at J, leaving 12 bases unmatched. CDR3 length: 17 residues. Germline V lookup: CDR1 PRHDT, CDR2 FYEKMQ (reference sequence). The CDR3 nucleotides are TGTGCCAGCAGCGCCCATTCCCGGGACAGGGGGGACTACGAGCAGTACTTC. Protein product: CASSAHSRDRGDYEQYF.

This sequence joins TRBV4-3 and TRBJ2-7; D is perhaps TRBD1 (6 bases). Looked up from germline, CDR1 is LGHNA and CDR2 is YSLEER. The CDR3 is 14 residues long. Trimming took 4 bases from V and 0 from J, leaving 10 bases between them. CDR3 in DNA: TGCGCCAGCAGCCTTAGGACAGACTCCTACGAGCAGTACTTC. Protein product: CASSLRTDSYEQYF.

In its sample, this clone was seen once. This chain uses TRBV19 with TRBJ2-1; TRBD1 aligns across 7 bases. This CDR3 region has 15 residues. The V and J ends lost 4 bases and 0 bases, in that order; junction bases with no gene match: 3. Germline V lookup: CDR1 LNHDA, CDR2 SQIVND (reference sequence). The CDR3 sequence: CASSTGGSSYNEQFF. Written as DNA, the CDR3 is TGTGCCAGTAGTACAGGGGGAAGCTCCTACAATGAGCAGTTCTTC.

This clone was seen only a few times. This chain uses TRBV7-3 with TRBJ1-6; D remains ambiguous. This CDR3 has 13 amino acids. The germline V gene encodes CDR1 SGHTA and CDR2 FQGTGA. V was cut by 2 bases and J by 8 bases, with 7 bases left in between. The CDR3 is CASSLEGHSPLHF. CDR3 nucleotide sequence: TGTGCCAGCAGCTTAGAGGGTCATTCACCCCTCCACTTT.

The chain combines TRBV4-3 with TRBJ1-2; TRBD1 is a possible D gene (5 bases). The CDR3 runs 14 residues. Germline loops: CDR1 LGHNA, CDR2 YSLEER. V shed 1 base and J shed 3 bases, with 9 bases lying between them. The CDR3 coding sequence is TGCGCCAGCAGCCAAGGGGTAGGGGACTATGGCTACACCTTC. Amino acid sequence: CASSQGVGDYGYTF.

On this clone: Its ends do not fully match the called genes, so a read error is possible. In DNA form, the CDR3 reads TGCAGTGCTAGAGTCCCGGGACAGGACCACTTC. Translating it yields CSARVPGQDHF. The J gene is TRBJ2-5, the V gene TRBV20-1; 8 bases map to TRBD1. The CDR3 consists of 11 residues. In germline, CDR1 is DFQATT, CDR2 SNEGSKA (reference sequence).

The chain couples TRBV5-4 to TRBJ2-3; TRBD2 aligns across 8 bases. V was clipped by 5 bases and J by 5 bases; unmatched bases: 10. The CDR3 has 15 residues. Germline assignment: CDR1 SGHNT and CDR2 YYREEE (reference sequence). The DNA for the CDR3 is TGTGCCAGCAGAAGCAGCGGGAGCCGGGGAGATACGCAGTATTTT. Residues: CASRSSGSRGDTQYF.

The chain joins TRBV4-2 to TRBJ2-7, with D tentatively TRBD1 (7 bases). The CDR3 consists of 16 residues. V lost 3 bases and J 0 bases, leaving 15 bases between the germline ends. CDR1 LGHNA and CDR2 YNFKEQ come from the germline V gene. CDR3 sequence: CASSQESGGSSYEQYF. Written as DNA, the CDR3 is TGTGCCAGCAGCCAGGAATCAGGGGGGAGCTCCTACGAGCAGTACTTC.

The gene calls are TRBV29-1 and TRBJ2-5; TRBD2 matches at 11 bases. The junction had 4 bases not matched to a gene; V was cut back by 5 bases and J by 5 bases. The CDR3 consists of 13 residues. Germline values: CDR1 SQVTM, CDR2 ANQGSEA. CDR3 in amino acids: CSVLRLAGETQYF. The CDR3 DNA reads as TGCAGCGTTTTAAGACTAGCGGGGGAGACCCAGTACTTC. The entire variable domain, with the rest obtained from reference TRBV29-1 and TRBJ2-5, is as follows: SAVISQKPSRDICQRGTSLTIQCQVDSQVTMMFWYRQQPGQSLTLIATANQGSEATYESGFVIDKFPISRPNLTFSTLTVSNMSPEDSSIYLCSVLRLAGETQYFGPGTRLLVL.

Only a few counts were recorded for this clone. The CDR3 DNA follows: TGTGCCAGCAGCTTAGAGCCCACCGGGGAGCTGTTTTTT. Protein: CASSLEPTGELFF. The V gene is TRBV7-2, the J gene TRBJ2-2; D is unresolved. Trimming left V 1 base short and J 4 bases short, with 4 bases between. CDR1 is SGHTA and CDR2 is FQGNSA in the germline V gene. This CDR3 has 13 amino acids.

The chain employs TRBV6-4 and TRBJ2-2, with TRBD2 matching 7 bases. The J segment lost 7 bases and the V segment lost 5 bases, leaving 10 bases of the junction unmatched. The CDR3 consists of 15 residues. Germline V gene lookup returns CDR1 MRHNA and CDR2 SNTAGT. The CDR3 bases are TGTGCCAGCAGTATCCGGGGAGGGCCTATCGGGGAGCTGTTTTTT. This gives the protein CASSIRGGPIGELFF.

A remark on this clone: Additional DNA sequences in this sample encode the identical CDR3. The chain employs TRBV9 and TRBJ1-1, with D unclear. This CDR3 comprises 13 residues. Looked up from germline, CDR1 is SGDLS and CDR2 is YYNGEE. Trimming shortened V by 0 bases and J by 2 bases, and 5 bases separated the two germline ends. The DNA of the CDR3 is TGTGCCAGCAGCGTAGCGGTTAACACTGAAGCTTTCTTT. Amino acids: CASSVAVNTEAFF.

The rearrangement joins TRBV7-3 to TRBJ1-1; a possible D gene is TRBD1 (5 bases). The germline gives CDR1 SGHTA, CDR2 FQGTGA. V lost 0 bases to trimming and J lost 4 bases, with 15 bases between them. The CDR3 has 16 residues. The CDR3 sequence: CASSLTGRQSGTEAFF. CDR3 nucleotide sequence: TGTGCCAGCAGCTTAACTGGGCGACAGAGTGGCACTGAAGCTTTCTTT.